The present T cell receptor beta chain was sequenced within a study of blood T cell repertoires in COVID-19. About the study: COVID-19 samples collected from the United States, Italy and Spain covered acute and convalescent phases.

This CDR3 has 11 amino acids. The germline gives CDR1 MNHEY, CDR2 SVGAGI. Trimming stripped 5 bases from V and 11 bases from J, with 13 bases between. This clone was found once. Authors' data handling: Reference gene primer amplification yielded estimated nucleated cell counts. Clones were read by immunoSEQ multiplex PCR, and TCRdb kept only the in-frame ones, dropping some. V and J calls and clone size follow that table, whereas D and trimming were derived from the DNA. The repertoire has about 380,000 clones, 75% to 90% of them found once; the top ten carry under 4%. Sequenced sample: peripheral blood. The V and J genes are TRBV6-5 and TRBJ2-7; perhaps TRBD2 as D (6 bases). The sequence was obtained from a woman aged 18-29 years with acute or convalescent COVID-19. As DNA, the CDR3 is TGTGCCAGCAGTAACCTCGGAGGGGAGTACTTC. Its translation: CASSNLGGEYF.